These T cell receptor beta chains were read from a single sample in a study of regulatory T cells in long-lasting Graves disease. Via MiXCR, TCRdb re-called the multiplex PCR reads, giving one row per CDR3 protein. Altogether 300,000 to 400,000 distinct CDR3 sequences are present, approximately 15% being singletons, with the ten largest covering approximately 30%. The same data also went into a second study, on T cells in Graves' hyperthyroidism and ophthalmopathy.

The sample consisted of peripheral blood mononuclear cells (PBMCs), taken at new diagnosis, from a patient treated with antithyroid drugs. The source of these receptors is a man aged 35 to 55 with Graves disease. CDR3s include the opening cysteine and the closing phenylalanine or tryptophan. D genes are given only for firm matches. Size is stated for part of the rows, as once, few or many counts, or as a class when the clone is expanded.

d_gene: TRBD1
v_gene: TRBV6-1
abundance: many
j_gene: TRBJ1-6
len: 15
CDR3aa: CASSKGALDNSPLHF
CDR3nt: TGTGCCAGCAGTAAGGGGGCGCTGGATAATTCACCCCTCCACTTT

d_gene: .
v_gene: TRBV11-2
abundance: many
j_gene: TRBJ1-6
len: 13
CDR3aa: CASSLEVRSPLHF
CDR3nt: TGTGCCAGCAGCTTAGAAGTTAGGTCACCCCTCCACTTT

d_gene: .
v_gene: TRBV7-3
abundance: many
j_gene: TRBJ1-1
len: 14
CDR3aa: CASSPGRGSTEAFF
CDR3nt: TGTGCCAGCAGCCCTGGGAGGGGCAGTACTGAAGCTTTCTTT

d_gene: .
v_gene: TRBV11-2
abundance: many
j_gene: TRBJ2-5
len: 16
CDR3aa: CASSLDALGYQETQYF
CDR3nt: TGTGCCAGCAGCTTAGATGCCTTAGGATACCAAGAGACCCAGTACTTC

d_gene: TRBD1
v_gene: TRBV12-5
abundance: .
j_gene: TRBJ2-7
len: 13
CDR3aa: CASGSQGGYEQYF
CDR3nt: TGTGCTAGTGGTTCACAGGGGGGATACGAGCAGTACTTC

d_gene: .
v_gene: TRBV5-1
abundance: many
j_gene: TRBJ2-1
len: 20
CDR3aa: CASSGTYRGLAGAAYNEQFF
CDR3nt: TGCGCCAGCAGCGGGACGTACAGGGGGCTAGCGGGGGCCGCGTACAATGAGCAGTTCTTC

d_gene: .
v_gene: TRBV2
abundance: many
j_gene: TRBJ1-6
len: 12
CDR3aa: CGSGSRNSPLHF
CDR3nt: TGTGGTTCAGGGAGTCGGAATTCACCCCTCCACTTT

d_gene: TRBD1
v_gene: TRBV12-3/TRBV12-4
abundance: many
j_gene: TRBJ2-7
len: 15
CDR3aa: CASSGPGQGRGEQYF
CDR3nt: TGTGCCAGCAGTGGGCCGGGACAGGGTAGAGGCGAGCAGTACTTC

d_gene: .
v_gene: TRBV12-3/TRBV12-4
abundance: many
j_gene: TRBJ2-5
len: 17
CDR3aa: CASGGRRGSTPSETQYF
CDR3nt: TGTGCCAGCGGGGGAAGGAGGGGCAGTACGCCGAGCGAGACCCAGTACTTC

d_gene: TRBD2
v_gene: TRBV12-3/TRBV12-4
abundance: .
j_gene: TRBJ2-1
len: 17
CDR3aa: CASSFSSTGGGYNEQFF
CDR3nt: TGTGCCAGCAGTTTTTCCAGTACGGGGGGGGGCTACAATGAGCAGTTCTTC

d_gene: .
v_gene: TRBV9
abundance: many
j_gene: TRBJ2-3
len: 15
CDR3aa: CASSPWARVTDTQYF
CDR3nt: TGTGCCAGCAGCCCTTGGGCCAGGGTCACAGATACGCAGTATTTT

d_gene: .
v_gene: TRBV12-3/TRBV12-4
abundance: .
j_gene: TRBJ1-2
len: 15
CDR3aa: CASSLALGFGKGYTF
CDR3nt: TGTGCCAGCAGTTTAGCCCTCGGGTTCGGGAAGGGCTACACCTTC

d_gene: .
v_gene: TRBV28
abundance: many
j_gene: TRBJ2-7
len: 16
CDR3aa: CASFPGGRGVSSEQYF
CDR3nt: TGTGCCAGCTTCCCCGGGGGGCGCGGGGTCAGTTCCGAGCAGTACTTC

d_gene: TRBD2
v_gene: TRBV11-2
abundance: few
j_gene: TRBJ2-5
len: 20
CDR3aa: CASSSRALAGVPQYQETQYF
CDR3nt: TGTGCCAGCAGCTCTAGGGCCCTAGCGGGGGTGCCGCAGTACCAAGAGACCCAGTACTTC

d_gene: .
v_gene: TRBV18
abundance: many
j_gene: TRBJ1-4
len: 14
CDR3aa: CASSRTVTNEKLFF
CDR3nt: TGTGCCAGCTCACGGACAGTAACTAATGAAAAACTGTTTTTT

d_gene: TRBD1
v_gene: TRBV5-1
abundance: many
j_gene: TRBJ2-7
len: 14
CDR3aa: CASRRDRARYEQYF
CDR3nt: TGCGCCAGCCGCCGGGACAGGGCAAGGTACGAGCAGTACTTC

d_gene: .
v_gene: TRBV5-1
abundance: many
j_gene: TRBJ1-5
len: 15
CDR3aa: CASSAGRGGNQPQHF
CDR3nt: TGCGCCAGCAGCGCGGGCAGGGGAGGCAATCAGCCCCAGCATTTT

d_gene: TRBD2
v_gene: TRBV6-5
abundance: many
j_gene: TRBJ2-7
len: 15
CDR3aa: CASSWSGGAQGEQYF
CDR3nt: TGTGCCAGCAGTTGGAGCGGGGGGGCCCAAGGGGAGCAGTACTTC

d_gene: .
v_gene: TRBV20-1
abundance: many
j_gene: TRBJ2-5
len: 14
CDR3aa: CSARDATTQETQYF
CDR3nt: TGCAGTGCTAGAGATGCCACCACGCAAGAGACCCAGTACTTC

d_gene: .
v_gene: TRBV9
abundance: .
j_gene: TRBJ2-2
len: 15
CDR3aa: CASSVGGSSTGELFF
CDR3nt: TGTGCCAGCAGCGTAGGCGGTAGTAGCACCGGGGAGCTGTTTTTT

d_gene: .
v_gene: TRBV30
abundance: many
j_gene: TRBJ1-5
len: 14
CDR3aa: CAWSRTARNQPQHF
CDR3nt: TGTGCCTGGAGTCGGACGGCCAGGAATCAGCCCCAGCATTTT

d_gene: .
v_gene: TRBV12-3/TRBV12-4
abundance: many
j_gene: TRBJ1-1
len: 13
CDR3aa: CASSLGGGTEAFF
CDR3nt: TGTGCCAGCAGCTTGGGGGGCGGCACTGAAGCTTTCTTT

d_gene: TRBD1
v_gene: TRBV4-2
abundance: few
j_gene: TRBJ1-2
len: 14
CDR3aa: CASSQGNRGRGYTF
CDR3nt: TGTGCCAGCAGCCAAGGAAACAGGGGGCGAGGCTACACCTTC